This TCR beta chain was profiled in a study of naive and memory T cell subsets. Whole-study results and caveats: In naive cells, over 95% of TCR sequences were seen only once. Expression changes during T cell differentiation may affect RNA-based TCR counts.

The CDR3 extends over 14 amino acids. Trimming cost V 7 bases and J 4 bases, with 16 bases left between them. Cells stained for CD3, CD4, CD8, CD45RA and CD27 were sorted into four subsets. For this clonotype: Its target is not known. One base away lies a much larger clone, so this may be a sequencing read error.

An equimolar mix of two oligonucleotides served as the beta constant-region primer for TRBC1 and TRBC2. Ligated cDNA was amplified by four rounds of PCR with nested alpha and beta constant-region primers and SP2. An oligonucleotide with the SP2 primer and a 12-nucleotide UMI was ligated to the cDNA 3' end. Via MiXCR, TCRdb re-called the UMI-ligation and nested PCR reads, giving one row per CDR3 protein. The table includes approximately 80,000 distinct CDR3 sequences, roughly 9.2% detected once. The sample was naive CD8+ T cells from blood. V and J are TRBV12-3 or TRBV12-4 and TRBJ2-5; weak D call: TRBD1 (5 bases). The source of this sequence is a human donor in good health. CDR3 nucleotides: TGTGCCAGCAACCCTTGGGGCAGAGGAGAGACCCAGTACTTC. This codes for CASNPWGRGETQYF.